The following is a TCR beta chain sequence with its context. Antigen: not known. This record comes from a study of T cell repertoires in cytomegalovirus infection. Study at large: Well-studied HLA-B-restricted CMV epitopes were used in the study alongside recently identified HLA-C-restricted ones. Public TCR beta signature analysis indicated the presence of both CMV infection and matching HLA type. The study, taken as a whole, reports: What dominated the ex vivo response were HLA-C-restricted CMV-specific TCR beta clonotypes. People with CMV and the relevant HLA were identified by cumulative public TCR beta family frequency.

In TCRdb, the reads were re-called with MiXCR into one record per CDR3 protein. The data hold roughly 920,000 distinct CDR3 sequences, with approximately 31% observed a single time. The CDR3 is 14 amino acids. The germline V and J ends were trimmed by 7 bases and 0 bases, with 16 bases remaining between them. Germline V CDR1 and CDR2: DFQATT, SNEGSKA (reference sequence). This TCR came from a human donor in good health (CMV status not recorded). Some clones in this sample may be carry-over from other donors' samples. The sample consisted of cultured CD8+ T cells from PBMCs, taken from culture after CMV antigen stimulation. This chain uses TRBV20-1 with TRBJ2-7; maybe TRBD1 (6 bases). CDR3 DNA: TGCAGTGAGATGGTGGGGGCCGTCTCCTACGAGCAGTACGTC. Amino acids: CSEMVGAVSYEQYV.